A single sample is the source of the 24 T cell receptor beta chains below, sequenced in a study of blood T cell repertoires in COVID-19. Sequenced by immunoSEQ multiplex PCR; TCRdb stores in-frame clones only, minus some. The table lists some 250,000 clones, 84% of them singletons, with 4.2% in the top ten. Sequencing was carried out using peripheral blood. These receptors were obtained from a man aged 55 to 69 with acute or convalescent COVID-19.

The chain has TRBV3-1 (or the pseudogene TRBV3-2) and TRBJ2-3; TRBD2 matches 11 bases. After removal of 1 base from V and 5 bases from J, the junction contained 5 bases not matched to a gene. The CDR3 totals 16 residues. CDR1 is LGHDT, CDR2 YNNKEL, per germline (reference sequence). CDR3 coding DNA: TGTGCCAGCAGCCAAGGTACTAGCGGGGGATTAGATACGCAGTATTTT. Protein sequence: CASSQGTSGGLDTQYF.

The chain couples TRBV7-3 to TRBJ2-1, with D tentatively TRBD2 (5 bases). Between the trimmed V and J ends, which lost 2 bases and 0 bases, there was a span of 11 bases. CDR3 length equals 16 residues. Germline lookup yields CDR1 SGHTA and CDR2 FQGTGA. The CDR3 sequence is CASSLQSGGSYNEQFF. The CDR3 region has the DNA TGTGCCAGCAGCTTACAAAGCGGCGGCTCCTACAATGAGCAGTTCTTC.

This clone is a singleton in its sample. CDR3 region: CASSLTWDTGLYGYTF. CDR3 bases: TGTGCCAGCAGTTTAACATGGGACACGGGTTTATATGGCTACACCTTC. The V call is TRBV27, the J call TRBJ1-2; D possibly corresponds to TRBD1 (6 bases). This CDR3 is built from 16 residues. V was trimmed by 2 bases and J by 5 bases, leaving 18 bases between them. The germline V gene has CDR1 MNHEY and CDR2 SMNVEV (reference sequence).

The rearrangement links TRBV12-3 or TRBV12-4 to TRBJ2-2; no clear D. The CDR3 has 13 residues. V was pared by 6 bases and J by 5 bases, with 10 bases between. The CDR3 spells CASRLTVTGELFF. CDR3 DNA sequence: TGTGCCAGCAGACTTACCGTTACCGGGGAGCTGTTTTTT.

The J gene is TRBJ2-3, the V gene TRBV18; 8 bases map to TRBD1. Germline V CDR1 and CDR2: KGHSH, LQKENI. The CDR3 runs to 15 residues. V lost 3 bases, J lost 6 bases, and 8 bases stayed unmatched. The CDR3 nucleotides are TGTGCCAGCTCACCCCTCAGGGGGCTCAAGGATACGCAGTATTTT. Translating gives CASSPLRGLKDTQYF. Variable domain in full (rest from reference TRBV18 and TRBJ2-3): NAGVMQNPRHLVRRRGQEARLRCSPMKGHSHVYWYRQLPEEGLKFMVYLQKENIIDESGMPKERFSAEFPKEGPSILRIQQVVRGDSAAYFCASSPLRGLKDTQYFGPGTRLTVL.

The genes are TRBV4-1 and TRBJ2-4; 9 bases align to TRBD2. With V trimmed by 0 bases and J by 0 bases, 15 bases remained unmatched. From germline, CDR1 is MGHRA and CDR2 YSYEKL. The length of the CDR3 is 21 residues. CDR3 sequence (DNA): TGCGCCAGCAGCCAAGATCTCGCTAGCGGGACTCTCGTCCTAGCCAAAAACATTCAGTACTTC. It is translated as CASSQDLASGTLVLAKNIQYF.

The chain links TRBV19 to TRBJ1-5; D is ambiguous. V was shortened by 8 bases and J by 6 bases, with 17 bases between the two germline ends. The CDR3 runs 14 residues. Germline CDR1 reads LNHDA; CDR2 reads SQIVND (reference sequence). CDR3 sequence: CASSWRRAGQPQHF. The CDR3 DNA follows: TGTGCCAGTTCCTGGAGGAGGGCTGGTCAGCCCCAGCATTTT.

The chain joins TRBV19 to TRBJ1-5; D remains ambiguous. V lost 3 bases and J 1 base, leaving 7 bases between the germline ends. Per germline, CDR1 LNHDA and CDR2 SQIVND (reference sequence). This CDR3 has 14 amino acids. The CDR3 sequence is CASSMTGSNQPQHF. The CDR3 DNA reads TGTGCCAGTAGTATGACGGGAAGCAATCAGCCCCAGCATTTT.

V is TRBV11-1 and J is TRBJ2-5, with a tentative D call TRBD2 (6 bases). Germline CDR1 and CDR2: SGHAT and FQDESV (reference sequence). The CDR3 extends over 15 amino acids. V was clipped by 0 bases and J by 3 bases, with 11 bases between them. The CDR3 DNA reads TGTGCCAGCAGCTTAGCTTTGACTAGAAAAGAGACCCAGTACTTC. Protein: CASSLALTRKETQYF.

The chain recombines TRBV5-4 with TRBJ2-5, with TRBD2 matching over 11 bases. Germline CDR1 SGHNT, CDR2 YYREEE (reference sequence). With V trimmed by 0 bases and J by 3 bases, 1 base remained unmatched. The CDR3 covers 15 residues. The CDR3 DNA reads TGTGCCAGCAGCTTGGTAGCGGGGGGGGAAGAGACCCAGTACTTC. Its protein product is CASSLVAGGEETQYF.

CDR3 sequence: CASSIRLQETQYF. The CDR3 DNA is TGTGCCAGTAGTATCCGACTTCAAGAGACCCAGTACTTC. The V call is TRBV19, the J call TRBJ2-5; D is uncertain. The ends were cut back, 3 bases at V and 2 bases at J, with 7 bases in the middle. This CDR3 is built from 13 residues. Germline values: CDR1 LNHDA, CDR2 SQIVND (reference sequence).

The chain uses TRBV19 and TRBJ2-1, with 7 bases matching TRBD2. The V gene end was trimmed by 6 bases and the J gene end by 0 bases; junction bases not matched to a gene: 8. Germline CDR1 and CDR2: LNHDA and SQIVND (reference sequence). The CDR3 is 16 residues long. The CDR3 is CASRSRGGGSYNEQFF. The CDR3 DNA reads as TGTGCCAGTAGAAGTAGGGGCGGGGGCTCCTACAATGAGCAGTTCTTC.

V gene TRBV19 combines with J gene TRBJ2-1; 7 bases fit TRBD2. The V and J ends lost 10 bases and 8 bases, in that order; junction bases with no gene match: 8. Germline assignment: CDR1 LNHDA and CDR2 SQIVND (reference sequence). CDR3 size: 12 residues. CDR3 in amino acids: CATGRGRYEQFF. Here the CDR3 DNA reads TGTGCCACGGGGAGGGGTCGCTATGAGCAGTTCTTC.

V gene TRBV7-6 combines with J gene TRBJ1-2; D may be TRBD1 (6 bases). Trimming pared 5 bases from V and 4 bases from J, leaving 14 bases between. The CDR3 is made up of 14 amino acids. The germline V gene encodes CDR1 SGHVS and CDR2 FNYEAQ. CDR3 sequence (DNA): TGTGCCAGCAGCCCAACTACAGGGACCTATGGCTACACCTTC. Its protein is CASSPTTGTYGYTF.

The chain combines TRBV6-2 or TRBV6-3 with TRBJ1-1; D unresolved. Germline V gives CDR1 MNHEY, CDR2 SVGEGT. Trimming left V 5 bases short and J 0 bases short, with 13 bases between. The CDR3 consists of 15 residues. This CDR3 is CASSPTAYLNTEAFF. CDR3 bases: TGTGCCAGCAGTCCAACCGCTTACTTGAACACTGAAGCTTTCTTT.

The sample holds one count of this clone. CDR3 nucleotide sequence: TGCGCCAGCAGCCAAGATCCCGGGAACTACAATGAGCAGTTCTTC. It is translated as CASSQDPGNYNEQFF. The chain employs TRBV4-3 and TRBJ2-1; D is perhaps TRBD2 (5 bases). Germline CDR1 LGHNA, CDR2 YSLEER. With 0 bases removed from V and 3 bases from J, the gap between germline ends came to 9 bases. The CDR3 consists of 15 residues.

V and J are TRBV29-1 and TRBJ2-5; 12 nucleotides line up with TRBD2. Germline V gene data show CDR1 as SQVTM and CDR2 as ANQGSEA. The ends lost 4 bases at V and 5 bases at J; junction bases unmatched: 5. The CDR3 spans 14 residues. CDR3 amino acids: CSVAGLAGGETQYF. As DNA, the CDR3 is TGCAGCGTTGCGGGACTAGCGGGCGGTGAGACCCAGTACTTC.

V usage is TRBV28 and J usage is TRBJ1-5, with D unresolved. Looked up from germline, CDR1 is MDHEN and CDR2 is SYDVKM. The V and J ends lost 3 bases and 0 bases respectively, with 3 bases between them. This CDR3 is built from 13 residues. The CDR3 protein is CASSFGSNQPQHF. CDR3 nucleotides: TGTGCCAGCAGTTTCGGTAGCAATCAGCCCCAGCATTTT. The complete variable domain, with remaining parts taken from reference TRBV28 and TRBJ1-5, reads DVKVTQSSRYLVKRTGEKVFLECVQDMDHENMFWYRQDPGLGLRLIYFSYDVKMKEKGDIPEGYSVSREKKERFSLILESASTNQTSMYLCASSFGSNQPQHFGDGTRLSIL.

The rearrangement joins TRBV27 to TRBJ1-5, with 9 positions matching TRBD1. V lost 5 bases and J lost 0; bases outside the gene matches: 5. The germline V gene has CDR1 MNHEY and CDR2 SMNVEV (reference sequence). The length of the CDR3 is 16 residues. DNA of the CDR3: TGTGCCAGCAGTCCTCGGACAGGGGATAGCAATCAGCCCCAGCATTTT. As protein: CASSPRTGDSNQPQHF.

V gene TRBV10-1 combines with J gene TRBJ2-3, with D perhaps matching TRBD1 (6 bases). Germline values: CDR1 WNHNN, CDR2 SYGVQD (reference sequence). The CDR3 totals 21 residues. V lost 6 bases and J 2 bases, leaving 33 bases between the germline ends. The CDR3 loop reads CASRPAPQGLPSSCVTDTQYF. The CDR3 region has the DNA TGCGCCAGCAGGCCCGCCCCACAGGGTCTACCCAGTTCGTGTGTCACAGATACGCAGTATTTT.

The gene calls are TRBV7-3 and TRBJ2-1; maybe TRBD2 (5 bases). In germline, CDR1 is SGHTA, CDR2 FQGTGA. The CDR3 consists of 13 residues. V was cut by 5 bases and J by 5 bases, with 10 bases left in between. CDR3 region: CASSRGMNNEQFF. The CDR3 DNA is TGTGCCAGCAGCCGGGGAATGAACAATGAGCAGTTCTTC.

V usage is TRBV1 and J usage is TRBJ2-7; TRBD2 is the table's D call, not checked against the DNA. TRBV1 has pseudogene status. The CDR3 covers 18 residues. The CDR3 DNA reads as TGCACCAGCAGCCAAGATCCGGGACTCGAAAATACCACCTACGAGCAGTACTTC. This translates into CTSSQDPGLENTTYEQYF.

The rearrangement links TRBV7-3 to TRBJ1-1; 8 positions match TRBD1. Germline V CDR1 and CDR2: SGHTA, FQGTGA. V gave up 1 base and J gave up 2 bases; unmatched junction bases: 6. This CDR3 region has 16 residues. As DNA, the CDR3 is TGTGCCAGCAGCTTAAAGGGGACAGGACGCAACACTGAAGCTTTCTTT. It codes for CASSLKGTGRNTEAFF.

V and J are TRBV18 and TRBJ2-7; 9 bases line up with TRBD1. J gave up 0 bases and V 1 base, and 7 bases lay outside the gene matches. CDR3 length equals 17 residues. Germline CDR1 KGHSH, CDR2 LQKENI. The CDR3 sequence is CASSPQGGQGISYEQYF. The CDR3 DNA follows: TGTGCCAGCTCACCACAGGGGGGACAGGGAATCTCCTACGAGCAGTACTTC. Full variable domain (rest looked up from reference TRBV18 and TRBJ2-7): NAGVMQNPRHLVRRRGQEARLRCSPMKGHSHVYWYRQLPEEGLKFMVYLQKENIIDESGMPKERFSAEFPKEGPSILRIQQVVRGDSAAYFCASSPQGGQGISYEQYFGPGTRLTVT.